Shown below are 25 T cell receptor beta chains from a single sample sequenced in a study of T cell responses to AZD1222 COVID-19 vaccine. Assay used: immunoSEQ multiplex PCR; TCRdb lists only in-frame clones, some missing. The sample lists around 200,000 clones; over 80% were seen once. Sequenced here: peripheral blood, sampled 28 days after the second dose of the MenACWY control vaccine. The receptors were gathered from an adult who received the MenACWY meningococcal vaccine as a control.

The chain joins TRBV11-3 to TRBJ1-2; maybe TRBD1 (5 bases). Germline V CDR1 and CDR2: SGHNT, YENEEA. This CDR3 spans 13 amino acids. V lost 5 bases and J 4 bases, leaving 11 bases between the germline ends. The CDR3 loop is CASSTLGGYGYTF. In DNA, the CDR3 is TGTGCCAGCAGCACCCTCGGGGGCTATGGCTACACCTTC.

The CDR3 is CASSLAPGSSGNTIYF. CDR3 coding DNA: TGCGCCAGCAGCTTGGCCCCTGGGAGCTCTGGAAACACCATATATTTT. V is TRBV5-1 and J is TRBJ1-3; D remains unclear. Germline V lookup: CDR1 SGHRS, CDR2 YFSETQ. CDR3 length: 16 amino acids. V dropped 0 bases and J dropped 0 bases, with 10 bases sitting between them.

The V and J genes are TRBV7-8 and TRBJ2-1; 7 positions agree with TRBD1. J was trimmed by 7 bases and V by 5 bases; bases with no gene match: 11. The CDR3 runs to 15 residues. The V gene's germline CDR1 is SGHVS and CDR2 FQNEAQ. This CDR3 reads CASSPNDRVWNEQFF. The CDR3 nucleotides read TGTGCCAGCAGCCCTAACGACAGGGTGTGGAATGAGCAGTTCTTC.

The chain links TRBV5-1 to TRBJ1-6; no reliable D call. CDR3 length: 14 residues. The germline CDR1 and CDR2 sequences are SGHRS and YFSETQ. V lost 4 bases to trimming and J lost 1 base, with 6 bases between them. The chain's CDR3 is CASSRDSYNSPLHF. In DNA, the CDR3 is TGCGCCAGCAGCCGGGATTCCTATAATTCACCCCTCCACTTT.

CDR3 bases: TGTGCCAGCAGTTTTGGGGGGCTGAATGAAGCTTTCTTT. Translation: CASSFGGLNEAFF. This chain joins TRBV28 and TRBJ1-1; D might be TRBD1 (6 bases). The germline gives CDR1 MDHEN, CDR2 SYDVKM. The CDR3 has 13 residues. The ends were cut back, 3 bases at V and 7 bases at J, with 12 bases in the middle. Variable domain in full (rest from reference TRBV28 and TRBJ1-1): DVKVTQSSRYLVKRTGEKVFLECVQDMDHENMFWYRQDPGLGLRLIYFSYDVKMKEKGDIPEGYSVSREKKERFSLILESASTNQTSMYLCASSFGGLNEAFFGQGTRLTVV.

The gene calls are TRBV5-6 and TRBJ1-1; D perhaps matches TRBD1 (5 bases). Germline loops: CDR1 SGHDT, CDR2 YYEEEE. This CDR3 has 12 amino acids. Trimming took off 1 base at V and 10 bases at J, with 11 bases between the two ends. CDR3 DNA: TGTGCCAGCAGCTTGTCTGCAGGGAGAGCTTTCTTT. Residues: CASSLSAGRAFF.

V and J are TRBV18 and TRBJ1-2, with TRBD1 matching over 8 bases. V lost 4 bases to trimming and J lost 5 bases; unmatched junction nucleotides: 9. From germline, CDR1 is KGHSH and CDR2 LQKENI. The CDR3 covers 15 residues. The CDR3 sequence: CASSRPEQGVYGYTF. CDR3 bases: TGTGCCAGCTCACGACCAGAACAGGGGGTGTATGGCTACACCTTC.

V is TRBV29-1 and J is TRBJ2-3; 9 bases fit TRBD2. CDR3 length: 14 residues. V dropped 4 bases and J dropped 6; count of bases not matched to a gene: 8. Germline CDR1 reads SQVTM; CDR2 reads ANQGSEA. The DNA for the CDR3 is TGCAGCGTTGCAGGAGCGGGGGGATGGGATACGCAGTATTTT. Protein sequence: CSVAGAGGWDTQYF.

This chain uses TRBV5-6 with TRBJ1-4; TRBD1 might be the D (6 bases). V was clipped by 7 bases and J by 6 bases, with 19 bases between them. The CDR3 totals 15 residues. Germline CDR1 reads SGHDT; CDR2 reads YYEEEE. The CDR3 loop is CASQARTAMDEKLFF. The DNA for the CDR3 is TGTGCCAGCCAAGCCAGGACAGCAATGGATGAAAAACTGTTTTTT.

This clone has only one observation. The chain has TRBV9 and TRBJ2-4, with a tentative D call TRBD1 (5 bases). Germline loops: CDR1 SGDLS, CDR2 YYNGEE. This CDR3 is built from 12 residues. V lost 7 bases to trimming and J lost 5 bases, with 10 bases between them. The CDR3 nucleotides are TGTGCCAGCGCCAAGACAGAAAACATTCAGTACTTC. As protein: CASAKTENIQYF.

The rearrangement joins TRBV18 to TRBJ2-5, with D hard to call. The CDR3 covers 12 residues. The V gene lost 3 bases and the J gene lost 4 bases, with 6 bases spanning the gap. Germline CDR1 and CDR2: KGHSH and LQKENI. CDR3 protein: CASSPLGETQYF. The CDR3, as DNA: TGTGCCAGCTCACCTCTGGGAGAGACCCAGTACTTC.

This clone was counted a single time. V is TRBV2 and J is TRBJ1-3; no reliable D call. Germline-derived CDR1 and CDR2 are SNHLY and FYNNEI. This CDR3 has 14 residues. Trimming removed 7 bases from V and 0 bases from J, with 10 bases in between. This CDR3 is CASKRSDSGNTIYF. In DNA, the CDR3 is TGTGCCAGCAAGCGTAGTGACTCTGGAAACACCATATATTTT.

CDR3 nucleotide sequence: TGTGCCAGTAGGGGCCAGTTTAATCAGCCCCAGCATTTT. Its protein is CASRGQFNQPQHF. The V and J genes are TRBV19 and TRBJ1-5; no definite D call. CDR1 LNHDA and CDR2 SQIVND come from the germline V gene (reference sequence). The CDR3 loop spans 13 amino acids. V was trimmed by 6 bases and J by 4 bases, leaving 10 bases between them.

The J gene is TRBJ2-7, the V gene TRBV11-1, with D unresolved. V gave up 4 bases and J gave up 2 bases, with 6 bases separating them. There are 12 residues in the CDR3. Germline CDR1 reads SGHAT; CDR2 reads FQDESV (reference sequence). The CDR3 sequence is CASSSNTYEQYF. CDR3 sequence (DNA): TGTGCCAGCAGCTCTAACACCTACGAGCAGTACTTC.

This sequence joins TRBV5-1 and TRBJ1-1; D gene ambiguous. The V end was cut by 8 bases, the J end by 0 bases, with 11 bases between. The V gene's germline CDR1 is SGHRS and CDR2 YFSETQ. The CDR3 is made up of 13 amino acids. CDR3 residues: CASSDGLNTEAFF. In DNA form, the CDR3 reads TGCGCCAGTTCGGACGGGCTGAACACTGAAGCTTTCTTT.

This chain uses TRBV5-1 with TRBJ2-1, with TRBD1 matching over 7 bases. This CDR3 spans 15 amino acids. V shed 5 bases, J shed 3 bases, and the junction held 8 bases outside the gene matches. Germline lookup yields CDR1 SGHRS and CDR2 YFSETQ. CDR3 residues: CASSNPGQLYNEQFF. CDR3 sequence (DNA): TGCGCCAGCAGTAATCCGGGACAGCTCTACAATGAGCAGTTCTTC.

The genes are TRBV28 and TRBJ1-2; D remains ambiguous. This CDR3 spans 15 amino acids. Trimming cost V 2 bases and J 4 bases, with 14 bases left between them. In germline, CDR1 is MDHEN, CDR2 SYDVKM. CDR3 DNA sequence: TGTGCCAGCAGTTTAACAAACACCCGCGGCTATGGCTACACCTTC. Translating it yields CASSLTNTRGYGYTF.

The V call is TRBV5-5, the J call TRBJ2-1, with 8 positions matching TRBD2. CDR3 size: 15 residues. V was clipped by 5 bases and J by 2 bases; unmatched bases: 6. Germline values: CDR1 SGHKS, CDR2 YYEKEE (reference sequence). CDR3 bases: TGTGCCAGCAGTCTGCTAGCGGGTGCCTACAATGAGCAGTTCTTC. This gives the protein CASSLLAGAYNEQFF.

The chain recombines TRBV10-3 with TRBJ2-3, with D unclear. CDR1 and CDR2 from the germline V gene are ENHRY and SYGVKD. Between the trimmed V and J ends, which lost 4 bases and 5 bases, there was a span of 4 bases. This CDR3 region has 11 residues. CDR3 residues: CAISVRDTQYF. The CDR3 coding sequence is TGTGCCATCAGTGTAAGAGATACGCAGTATTTT.

This CDR3 reads CASSLSPVMNYGYTF. CDR3 sequence (DNA): TGCGCCAGCAGCTTGTCGCCGGTGATGAACTATGGCTACACCTTC. The V gene is TRBV5-1, the J gene TRBJ1-2; D remains unclear. V lost 1 base, J lost 2 bases, and 12 bases lay in between. The CDR3 sequence is 15 residues long. Germline V gives CDR1 SGHRS, CDR2 YFSETQ.

V and J are TRBV7-2 and TRBJ2-3, with 9 bases identical to TRBD2. The CDR3 is 14 residues long. The junction had 6 bases not matched to a gene; V was cut back by 5 bases and J by 6 bases. CDR1 and CDR2 (germline): SGHTA, FQGNSA. The CDR3 nucleotides are TGTGCCAGCAGCCTTGGGACTAGCTACGATACGCAGTATTTT. Protein: CASSLGTSYDTQYF.

This clone appeared a single time. V is TRBV30 and J is TRBJ1-2; TRBD1 matches 12 bases. The germline gives CDR1 GTSNPN, CDR2 SVGIG (reference sequence). The CDR3 runs 13 residues. V lost 3 bases and J lost 5; bases outside the gene matches: 1. CDR3 loop: CAWRGQGAYGYTF. The CDR3 region has the DNA TGTGCCTGGAGGGGACAGGGGGCTTATGGCTACACCTTC.

This CDR3 is CASSPRQGGADTQYF. The CDR3 DNA sequence: TGTGCCAGCAGCCCGCGACAGGGTGGGGCAGATACGCAGTATTTT. This chain links TRBV7-2 with TRBJ2-3; 7 nucleotides align to TRBD1. After removal of 5 bases from V and 4 bases from J, the junction contained 9 bases not matched to a gene. This CDR3 is built from 15 residues. CDR1 is SGHTA, CDR2 FQGNSA, per germline.

DNA for the CDR3: TGTGCCAGCAGAACCGACTTAGCTGGAAACACCATATATTTT. Protein product: CASRTDLAGNTIYF. The chain recombines TRBV2 with TRBJ1-3; D unresolved. The CDR3 has 14 amino acids. V was shortened by 6 bases and J by 2 bases, with 11 bases between the two germline ends. Germline V CDR1 and CDR2: SNHLY, FYNNEI.

The chain carries TRBV3-1 (or the pseudogene TRBV3-2) and TRBJ1-4; 8 bases match TRBD1. CDR1 and CDR2 from the germline V gene are LGHDT and YNNKEL (reference sequence). V shed 4 bases and J 5 bases; nucleotides not matched to a gene: 3. CDR3 length: 14 residues. DNA of the CDR3: TGTGCCAGCAGCCTTGGACAGGGCAATGAAAAACTGTTTTTT. Protein sequence: CASSLGQGNEKLFF.